This TCR beta chain was identified in a study of blood T cells in healthy people across ages. The use of a sample-barcoded 5' primer and a J-beta primer mix characterized a second PCR of roughly 6 to 11 cycles. Using its own MiXCR run on the 5' RACE reads, TCRdb lists one record per CDR3 protein. The sample records 1.5 million to 2 million distinct CDR3 sequences, about 28% being singletons. The V gene's germline CDR1 is SEHNR and CDR2 FQNEAQ (reference sequence). V was clipped by 5 bases and J by 11 bases; unmatched bases: 9. This CDR3 spans 14 amino acids. About this clonotype itself: A much larger clone differs by one base, so this may be a read error.

The chain combines TRBV7-9 with TRBJ2-5; 12 bases line up with TRBD1. The TCR was taken from a woman aged 25 to 39 in good health. Material: blood. In nucleotides, the CDR3 is TGTGCCAGCAGCCCTGCCGGGACAGGGGGCTGGCAGTACTTC. It translates to CASSPAGTGGWQYF.